This record covers a single T cell receptor (beta chain). The target antigen is unknown. These data are taken from a study of T cell responses to AZD1222 COVID-19 vaccine. Here immunoSEQ multiplex PCR was the method, and the copy in TCRdb shows in-frame clones only, minus some. The sample lists approximately 110,000 clones, around 87% occurring once. General study findings and limits: Just five to seven people given AZD1222 tested seropositive at baseline. Among the donors, most were white British and more were female, and clonal diversity was possibly underestimated. Repertoire sampling was restricted to post-peak T cell response timepoints. Unmutated regions of variants are reportedly targeted by nearly half of spike-specific TCRs.

The CDR3 is made up of 14 amino acids. The germline V and J ends were trimmed by 1 base and 4 bases, with 10 bases remaining between them. In germline, CDR1 is MNHEY, CDR2 SMNVEV (reference sequence). The rearrangement uses TRBV27 and TRBJ1-2, with D hard to call. The receptor's source is an adult in good health. The sample consisted of peripheral blood, taken on day 0 of AZD1222 vaccination. The CDR3 DNA is TGTGCCAGCAGTTTATATCCCGTCCTCTATGGCTACACCTTC. Amino acid sequence: CASSLYPVLYGYTF.